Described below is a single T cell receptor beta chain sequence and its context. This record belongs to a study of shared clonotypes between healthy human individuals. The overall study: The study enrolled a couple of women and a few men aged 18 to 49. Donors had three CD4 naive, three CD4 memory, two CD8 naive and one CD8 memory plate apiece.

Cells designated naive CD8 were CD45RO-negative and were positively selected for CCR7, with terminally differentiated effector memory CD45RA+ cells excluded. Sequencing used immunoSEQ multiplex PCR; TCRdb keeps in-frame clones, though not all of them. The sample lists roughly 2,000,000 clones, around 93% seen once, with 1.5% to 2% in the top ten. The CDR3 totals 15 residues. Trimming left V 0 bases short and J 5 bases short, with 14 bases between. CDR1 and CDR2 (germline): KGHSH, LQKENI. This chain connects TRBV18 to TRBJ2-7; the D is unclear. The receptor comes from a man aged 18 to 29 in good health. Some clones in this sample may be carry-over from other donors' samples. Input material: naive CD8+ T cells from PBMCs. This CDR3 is CASSPPMQIENEQYF. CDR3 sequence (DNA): TGTGCCAGCTCACCACCCATGCAGATCGAGAACGAGCAGTACTTC.